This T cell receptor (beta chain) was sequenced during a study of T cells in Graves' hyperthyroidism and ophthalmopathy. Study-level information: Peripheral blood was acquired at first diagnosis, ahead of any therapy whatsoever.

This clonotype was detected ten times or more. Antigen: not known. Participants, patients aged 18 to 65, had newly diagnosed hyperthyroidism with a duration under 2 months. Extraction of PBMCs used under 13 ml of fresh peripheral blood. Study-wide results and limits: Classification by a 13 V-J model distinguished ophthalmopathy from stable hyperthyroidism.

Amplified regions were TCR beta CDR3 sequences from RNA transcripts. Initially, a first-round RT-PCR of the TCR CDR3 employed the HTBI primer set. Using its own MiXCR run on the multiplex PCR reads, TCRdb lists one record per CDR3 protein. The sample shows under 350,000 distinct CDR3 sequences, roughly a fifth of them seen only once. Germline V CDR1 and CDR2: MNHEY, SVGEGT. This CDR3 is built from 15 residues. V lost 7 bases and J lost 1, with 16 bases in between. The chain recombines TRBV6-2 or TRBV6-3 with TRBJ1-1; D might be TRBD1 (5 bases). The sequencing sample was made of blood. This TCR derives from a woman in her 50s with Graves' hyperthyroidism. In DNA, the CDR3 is TGTGCCAGCACCCCCGCTCGGGGGAGGAACACTGAAGCTTTCTTT. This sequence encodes CASTPARGRNTEAFF.